The subject of this entry is one T cell receptor (beta chain). The sample is drawn from a study of blood T cell repertoires in COVID-19. Study-wide background: Spain, Italy and the United States supplied samples that represented acute and convalescent COVID-19. PBMCs, B-cell-depleted T cells, or T cells provided the cDNA or gDNA that made up the material.

Original methodology: The assay estimated nucleated cells by amplifying reference gene primers. Data came from immunoSEQ multiplex PCR; TCRdb stores just in-frame clones and leaves some out. The V and J calls and clone size were taken over from that table, and D and trimming were inferred from the DNA. Found here are some 240,000 clones, almost 85% of them singletons; the top ten hold about 2.5%. The Seattle site enrolled patients during active infection and followed them longitudinally. The CDR3 is made up of 19 amino acids. Germline CDR1 reads LNHDA; CDR2 reads SQIVND (reference sequence). V lost 3 bases to trimming and J lost 1 base, with 24 bases between them.

This chain links TRBV19 with TRBJ1-2; a weak D match, TRBD1 (5 bases). The clonotype originates from a woman aged 70-85 years with COVID-19, enrolled during active disease. Material for sequencing was peripheral blood. Written as DNA, the CDR3 is TGTGCCAGTAGTATTCGTAAACGTCTTGACAGTACCTATAACTATGGCTACACCTTC. Translated, it gives CASSIRKRLDSTYNYGYTF. Full variable domain (remainder filled in from reference TRBV19 and TRBJ1-2): DGGITQSPKYLFRKEGQNVTLSCEQNLNHDAMYWYRQDPGQGLRLIYYSQIVNDFQKGDIAEGYSVSREKKESFPLTVTSAQKNPTAFYLCASSIRKRLDSTYNYGYTFGSGTRLTVV.